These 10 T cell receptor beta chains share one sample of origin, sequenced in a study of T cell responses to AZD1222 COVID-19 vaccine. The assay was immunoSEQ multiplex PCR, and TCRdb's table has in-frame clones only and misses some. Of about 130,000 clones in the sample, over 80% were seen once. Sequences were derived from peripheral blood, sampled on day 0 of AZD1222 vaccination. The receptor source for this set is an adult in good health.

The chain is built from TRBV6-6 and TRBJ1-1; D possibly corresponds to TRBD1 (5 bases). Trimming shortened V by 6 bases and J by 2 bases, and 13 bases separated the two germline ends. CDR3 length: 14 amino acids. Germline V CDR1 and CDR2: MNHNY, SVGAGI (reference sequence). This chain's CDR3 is CASRLGTVNTEAFF. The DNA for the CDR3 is TGTGCCAGCAGACTCGGGACCGTTAACACTGAAGCTTTCTTT.

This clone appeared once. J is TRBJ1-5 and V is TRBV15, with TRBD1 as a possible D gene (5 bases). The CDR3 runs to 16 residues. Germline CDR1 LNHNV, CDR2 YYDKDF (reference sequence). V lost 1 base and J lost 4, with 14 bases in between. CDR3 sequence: CATSRAGALPNQPQHF. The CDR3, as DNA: TGTGCCACCAGCAGAGCCGGGGCCCTTCCGAATCAGCCCCAGCATTTT.

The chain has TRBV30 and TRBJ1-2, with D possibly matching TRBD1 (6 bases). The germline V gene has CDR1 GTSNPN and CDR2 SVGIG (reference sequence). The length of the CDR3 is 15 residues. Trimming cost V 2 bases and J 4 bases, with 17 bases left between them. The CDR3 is CAWSPGASVPYGYTF. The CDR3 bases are TGTGCCTGGAGTCCAGGGGCCTCGGTTCCCTATGGCTACACCTTC.

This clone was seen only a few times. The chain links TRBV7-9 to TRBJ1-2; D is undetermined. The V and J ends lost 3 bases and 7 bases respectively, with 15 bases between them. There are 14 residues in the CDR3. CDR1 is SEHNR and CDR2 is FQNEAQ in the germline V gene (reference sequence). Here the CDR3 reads CASSFTIEYAGYTF. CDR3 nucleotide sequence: TGTGCCAGCAGCTTTACTATTGAGTACGCTGGCTACACCTTC.

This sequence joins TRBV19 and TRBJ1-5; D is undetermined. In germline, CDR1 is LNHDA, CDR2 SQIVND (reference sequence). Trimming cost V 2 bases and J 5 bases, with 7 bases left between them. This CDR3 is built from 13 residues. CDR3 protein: CASSIPPDQPQHF. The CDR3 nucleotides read TGTGCCAGTAGTATACCCCCCGATCAGCCCCAGCATTTT.

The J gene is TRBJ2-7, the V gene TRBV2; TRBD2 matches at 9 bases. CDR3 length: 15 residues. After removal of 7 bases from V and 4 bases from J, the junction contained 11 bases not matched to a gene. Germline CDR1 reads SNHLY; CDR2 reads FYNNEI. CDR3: CASIFDSGGPYEQYF. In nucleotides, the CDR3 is TGTGCCAGCATTTTCGATAGCGGGGGCCCTTACGAGCAGTACTTC.

CDR3 protein: CASSPTGTPENTIYF. In nucleotides, the CDR3 is TGTGCCAGCAGCCCGACGGGAACGCCTGAAAACACCATATATTTT. The chain links TRBV7-9 to TRBJ1-3; D ambiguous. This CDR3 contains 15 residues. From germline, CDR1 is SEHNR and CDR2 FQNEAQ (reference sequence). V lost 5 bases to trimming and J lost 6 bases, with 17 bases between them. Using reference TRBV7-9 and TRBJ1-3 for the parts outside the CDR3, the full variable domain is DTGVSQNPRHKITKRGQNVTFRCDPISEHNRLYWYRQTLGQGPEFLTYFQNEAQLEKSRLLSDRFSAERPKGSFSTLEIQRTEQGDSAMYLCASSPTGTPENTIYFGEGSWLTVV.

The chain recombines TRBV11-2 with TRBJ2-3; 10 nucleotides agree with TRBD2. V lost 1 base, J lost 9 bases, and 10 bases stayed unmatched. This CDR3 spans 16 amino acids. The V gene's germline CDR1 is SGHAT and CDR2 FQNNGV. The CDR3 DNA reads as TGTGCCAGCAGCTTAGCTAGCGGGGGATCGTGGGGGACGCAGTATTTT. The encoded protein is CASSLASGGSWGTQYF.

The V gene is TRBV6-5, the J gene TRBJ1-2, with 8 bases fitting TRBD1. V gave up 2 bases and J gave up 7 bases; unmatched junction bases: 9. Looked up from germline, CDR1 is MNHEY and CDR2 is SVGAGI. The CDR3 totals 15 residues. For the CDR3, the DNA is TGTGCCAGCAGTTACGTGACAGGGGATCTGGGTGGCTACACCTTC. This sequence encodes CASSYVTGDLGGYTF.

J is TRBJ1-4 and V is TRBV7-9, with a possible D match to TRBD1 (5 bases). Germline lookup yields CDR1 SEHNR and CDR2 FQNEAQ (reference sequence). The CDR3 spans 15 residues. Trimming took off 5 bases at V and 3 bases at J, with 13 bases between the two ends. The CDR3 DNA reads TGTGCCAGCAGCCCCTTAGGGACCTCTAATGAAAAACTGTTTTTT. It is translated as CASSPLGTSNEKLFF.